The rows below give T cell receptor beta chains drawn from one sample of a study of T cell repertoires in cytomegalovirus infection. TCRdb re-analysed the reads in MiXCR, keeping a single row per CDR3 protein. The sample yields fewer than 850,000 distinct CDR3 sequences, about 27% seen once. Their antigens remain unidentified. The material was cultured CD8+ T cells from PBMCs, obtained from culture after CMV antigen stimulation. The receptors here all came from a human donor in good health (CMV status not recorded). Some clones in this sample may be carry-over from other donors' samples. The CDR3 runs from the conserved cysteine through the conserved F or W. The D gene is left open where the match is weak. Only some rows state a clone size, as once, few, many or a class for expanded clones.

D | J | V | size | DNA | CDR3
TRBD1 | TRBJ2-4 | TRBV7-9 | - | TGTGCCAGCAGCCCCTACAGGGGTTTGGACATTCAGTACTTC | CASSPYRGLDIQYF
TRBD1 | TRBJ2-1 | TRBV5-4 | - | TGTGCCAGCAGCCCGGGACAGGGATGGGGAAATGAGCAGTTCTTC | CASSPGQGWGNEQFF
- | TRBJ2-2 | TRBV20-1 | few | TGCAGTGCTACCGCCATGGATAGGGGAGGCGGCGGGGAGCTGTTTTTT | CSATAMDRGGGGELFF
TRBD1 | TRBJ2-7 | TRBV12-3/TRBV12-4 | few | TGTGCCACAACCAGACAGGGCTCCTACGAGCAGTACTTC | CATTRQGSYEQYF
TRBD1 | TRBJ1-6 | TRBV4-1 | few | TGCGCCAGCAGCCAGGCAGGGACAGTTCTTAATTCACCCCTCCACTTT | CASSQAGTVLNSPLHF
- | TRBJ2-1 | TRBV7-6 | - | TGTGCCAGCAGACCTGGGCCCAATGAGCAGTTCTTC | CASRPGPNEQFF
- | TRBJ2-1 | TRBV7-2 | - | TGTGCCGGATCAGAGGGGGGTGACAATGAGCAGTTCTTC | CAGSEGGDNEQFF
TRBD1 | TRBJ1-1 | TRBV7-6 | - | TGTGCCAGCAGCTTACTTCAGGGGGGCACTGAAGCTTTCTTT | CASSLLQGGTEAFF
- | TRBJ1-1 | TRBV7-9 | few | TGTGCCAGCAGCTTAGAAGGGGCACTGCCGGAAGCTTTCTTT | CASSLEGALPEAFF
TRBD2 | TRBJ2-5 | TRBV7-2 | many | TGTGCCAGCAGCTTAGTGGGGACTAGTGAAGAGACCCAGTACTTC | CASSLVGTSEETQYF
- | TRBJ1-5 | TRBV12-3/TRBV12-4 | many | TGTGCCAGCAGTCTAGAGAATCAGCCCCAGCATTTT | CASSLENQPQHF
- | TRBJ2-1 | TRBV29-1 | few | TGCAGCGTTGAAGAGTTGAACAGGGTCAATGAGCAGTTCTTC | CSVEELNRVNEQFF
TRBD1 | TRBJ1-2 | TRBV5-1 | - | TGCGCCAGCAGCTTGGAAATGACAGGGTATAACTATGGCTACACCTTC | CASSLEMTGYNYGYTF
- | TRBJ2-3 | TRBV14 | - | TGTGCCAGCAGCCAAGGAGCACCAAATACCCGCACAGATACGCAGTATTTT | CASSQGAPNTRTDTQYF
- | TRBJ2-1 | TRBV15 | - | TGTGCCACCAGGACCCCAGGCTCCTACAATGAGCAGTTCTTC | CATRTPGSYNEQFF
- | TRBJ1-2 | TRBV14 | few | TGTGCCAGCAGCCAAGACCTGGGACTCACACATGGCTACACCTTC | CASSQDLGLTHGYTF
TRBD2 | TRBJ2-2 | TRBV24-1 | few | TGTGCCACCAGTGATTCAGGACTAGCGGGGGGGCCGAACACCGGGGAGCTGTTTTTT | CATSDSGLAGGPNTGELFF
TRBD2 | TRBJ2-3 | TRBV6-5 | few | TGTGCCAGCAGTTACGGAGCGGGGGGCTGGACAGATACGCAGTATTTT | CASSYGAGGWTDTQYF
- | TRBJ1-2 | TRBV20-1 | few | TGCAGTGCGCGTACAGGGTTCTATGGCTACACCTTC | CSARTGFYGYTF
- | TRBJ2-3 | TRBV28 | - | TGTGCCAGCAGCGATCTTGGGCAGGGCCGCTCAGATACGCAGTATTTT | CASSDLGQGRSDTQYF
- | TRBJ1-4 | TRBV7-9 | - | TGTGCCAGCAGCGCCGTTGACAGCGAAAAACTGTTTTTT | CASSAVDSEKLFF
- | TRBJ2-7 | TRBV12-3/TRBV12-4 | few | TGTGCCAGCACTCTGGGGTTAGGGGAGCAGTACTTC | CASTLGLGEQYF
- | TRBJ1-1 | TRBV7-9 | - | TGTGCCAGCGGAACGAGGGGAGAGAACACTGAAGCTTTCTTT | CASGTRGENTEAFF
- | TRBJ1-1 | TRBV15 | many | TGTGCCACCAGCAGAGACAGGGGGAACACTGAAGCTTTCTTT | CATSRDRGNTEAFF
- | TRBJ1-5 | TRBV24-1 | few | TGTGCCACCAGTGCCCCTGGAGCGGTAGGCAATCAGCCCCAGCATTTT | CATSAPGAVGNQPQHF
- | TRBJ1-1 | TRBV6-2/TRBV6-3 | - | TGTGCCAGCAGTTACCGGATAGGCGGTAGCACTGAAGCTTTCTTT | CASSYRIGGSTEAFF
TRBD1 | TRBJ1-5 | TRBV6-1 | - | TGTGCCAGCTTCACAGGGACAGGGCTACGGATGAGCAATCAGCCCCAGCATTTT | CASFTGTGLRMSNQPQHF
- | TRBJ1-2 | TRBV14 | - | TGTGCCAGCAGACAAACGGAGGTGGGAGGCTACACCTTC | CASRQTEVGGYTF
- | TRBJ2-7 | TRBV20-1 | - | TGCAGTGTCAGAGATTTACCGCAGGGGGGCGAGCAGTACTTC | CSVRDLPQGGEQYF
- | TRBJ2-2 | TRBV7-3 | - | TGTGCCAGCAGCTTAGATGGGGGATTCCCCGGGGAGCTGTTTTTT | CASSLDGGFPGELFF
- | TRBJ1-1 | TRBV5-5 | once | TGTGCCAGCAGCTTGTCTGACAGATCGAACACTGAAGCTTTCTTT | CASSLSDRSNTEAFF
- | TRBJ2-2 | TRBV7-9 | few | TGTGCCAGCAGCTCGACAGAAACAGAGGCCGGGGAGCTGTTTTTT | CASSSTETEAGELFF
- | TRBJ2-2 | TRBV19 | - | TGTGCCAGTAGTCCCACCCGGGTGGGCGGGGAGCTGTTTTTT | CASSPTRVGGELFF
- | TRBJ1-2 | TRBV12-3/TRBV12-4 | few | TGTGTCTCAAGGACTGTGAGGGGCTACACCTTC | CVSRTVRGYTF
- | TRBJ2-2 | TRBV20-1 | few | TGCAGTGCTAGAGAACTGAACACCGGGGAGCTGTTTTTT | CSARELNTGELFF
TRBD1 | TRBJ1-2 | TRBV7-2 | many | TGTGCCAGCAAGGAAAGACAGGGGTTTATCTATGGCTACACCTTC | CASKERQGFIYGYTF
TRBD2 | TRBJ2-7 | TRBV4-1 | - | TGCGCCAGCAGCCAAGAGCGACTAGCGGGGACCTACGAGCAGTACTTC | CASSQERLAGTYEQYF
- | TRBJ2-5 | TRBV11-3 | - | TGTGCCAGCAGCGGCCGGGGTAAAGAGACCCAGTACTTC | CASSGRGKETQYF
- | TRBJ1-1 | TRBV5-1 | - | TGCGCCAGCAGCGTTGAGAATATGAACACTGAAGCTTTCTTT | CASSVENMNTEAFF
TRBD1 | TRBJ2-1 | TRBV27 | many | TGTGCCAGCAGTTTATCGGGGGACAGCAAGCAGTTCTTC | CASSLSGDSKQFF
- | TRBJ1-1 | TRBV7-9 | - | TGTGCCAGCAGCTTTAACAGGGCGGGCACTGAAGCTTTCTTT | CASSFNRAGTEAFF
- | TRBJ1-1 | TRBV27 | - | TGTGCCAGCAGTTTCCAGACGGAGTTGAACACTGAAGCTTTCTTT | CASSFQTELNTEAFF
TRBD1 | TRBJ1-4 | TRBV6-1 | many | TGTGCCAGCAGTCCCAACACGGGACTCAGGGGGAAAAAACTGTTTTTT | CASSPNTGLRGKKLFF
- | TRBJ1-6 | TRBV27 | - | TGTGCCAGCAGTTTAAATAGAGGGCCCTCCCGAAATTCACCCCTCCACTTT | CASSLNRGPSRNSPLHF
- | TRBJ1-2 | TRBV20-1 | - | TGCAGTGCTAGTCCCTCCACGGGGGGCTACACCTTC | CSASPSTGGYTF
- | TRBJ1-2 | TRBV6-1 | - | TGTGCCAGCAGTGGTTCCAAGCATAACTATGGCTACACCTTC | CASSGSKHNYGYTF
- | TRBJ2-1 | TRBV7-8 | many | TGTGCCAGCGCTTACTCCGGGAGACAGGCCCACAATGAGCAGTTCTTC | CASAYSGRQAHNEQFF
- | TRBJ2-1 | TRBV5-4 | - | TGTGCCAGCAGCTTTCAGGGAGATGAGCAGTTCTTC | CASSFQGDEQFF
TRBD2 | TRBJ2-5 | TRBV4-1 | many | TGCGCCAGCAGCCACCAAGCGGGGGACGAGACCCAGTACTTC | CASSHQAGDETQYF
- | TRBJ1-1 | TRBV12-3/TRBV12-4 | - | TGTGCCAGCAGTTTCGGGGACCCAGAAGCTTTCTTT | CASSFGDPEAFF
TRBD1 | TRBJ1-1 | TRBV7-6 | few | TGTGCCAGCAGCTCCGGACAGGATCAGAACACTGAAGCTTTCTTT | CASSSGQDQNTEAFF
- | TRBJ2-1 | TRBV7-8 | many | TGTGCCAGCAGCTCCTGGAGGGGGCCAGACAATGAGCAGTTCTTC | CASSSWRGPDNEQFF
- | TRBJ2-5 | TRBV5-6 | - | TGTGCCAGCAACCCCAATGACCTAGAGACCCAGTACTTC | CASNPNDLETQYF